Listed below are T cell receptor beta chains from one sample, sequenced in a study of T cell responses to AZD1222 COVID-19 vaccine. Assay: immunoSEQ multiplex PCR; the TCRdb copy retains only in-frame clones and omits some. The sample lists more than 85,000 clones, 65% to 85% occurring once. Material: peripheral blood, obtained 28 days after the second AZD1222 dose. These receptors came from an adult who received the AZD1222 COVID-19 vaccine. The CDR3 runs from the conserved cysteine through the conserved F or W. The order of the fields is clone size, D gene, J gene, V gene, CDR3 protein, CDR3 DNA. D genes are given only for firm matches. Size is stated for part of the rows, as once, few or many counts, or as a class when the clone is expanded.

>NA|NA|TRBJ1-2|TRBV5-1
CASREQEANYGYTF
TGCGCCAGCAGGGAGCAGGAAGCTAACTATGGCTACACCTTC
>NA|TRBD2|TRBJ2-7|TRBV9
CASSSSGRATIEEQYF
TGTGCCAGCAGCTCTAGCGGGAGGGCCACTATAGAAGAGCAGTACTTC
>once|NA|TRBJ2-2|TRBV20-1
CSASSTPNFNTGELFF
TGCAGTGCTAGTAGCACACCGAATTTTAACACCGGGGAGCTGTTTTTT
>once|TRBD1|TRBJ2-7|TRBV24-1
CATSDRTGTGLYEQYF
TGTGCCACCAGTGATAGGACGGGGACAGGGTTGTACGAGCAGTACTTC
>once|NA|TRBJ1-1|TRBV7-6
CASSYTQGRTEAFF
TGTGCCAGCAGCTATACACAGGGTCGGACTGAAGCTTTCTTT
>few|NA|TRBJ1-2|TRBV19
CASSPQQGPYTF
TGTGCCAGTAGTCCCCAACAGGGTCCCTACACCTTC
>NA|TRBD2|TRBJ2-1|TRBV7-3
CASSPDVAGERNEQFF
TGTGCCAGCAGTCCAGACGTAGCGGGGGAACGCAATGAGCAGTTCTTC
>NA|NA|TRBJ1-5|TRBV4-1
CASSQEAAYSNQPQHF
TGCGCCAGCAGCCAAGAAGCAGCCTATAGCAATCAGCCCCAGCATTTT
>NA|NA|TRBJ2-1|TRBV21-1
CASSKEGGGAGNEQFF
TGTGCCAGCAGCAAAGAAGGCGGGGGGGCAGGAAATGAGCAGTTCTTC
>NA|NA|TRBJ1-5|TRBV28
CASTIGAVNSNQPQHF
TGTGCCAGCACCATAGGAGCAGTCAATAGCAATCAGCCCCAGCATTTT
>NA|NA|TRBJ2-2|TRBV19
CASSIPENTGELFF
TGTGCCAGTAGTATCCCAGAGAACACCGGGGAGCTGTTTTTT
>NA|TRBD1|TRBJ1-1|TRBV27
CASSLGQHTEAFF
TGTGCCAGCAGTTTGGGACAGCACACTGAAGCTTTCTTT
>NA|NA|TRBJ2-5|TRBV14
CASSHGGAAETQYF
TGTGCCAGCAGCCACGGGGGAGCGGCGGAGACCCAGTACTTC
>NA|TRBD2|TRBJ2-3|TRBV18
CASSPSAIAGTDTQYF
TGTGCCAGCTCACCTTCTGCTATAGCGGGAACAGATACGCAGTATTTT
>NA|NA|TRBJ1-2|TRBV19
CASSSRIAYNYGYTF
TGTGCCAGTAGTTCCCGAATAGCGTATAACTATGGCTACACCTTC
>NA|TRBD1|TRBJ2-1|TRBV5-5
CASSWTGSGYNEQFF
TGTGCCAGCAGCTGGACAGGTAGTGGTTACAATGAGCAGTTCTTC
>NA|NA|TRBJ1-1|TRBV9
CASGREDRTEAFF
TGTGCCAGCGGGAGGGAGGATCGCACTGAAGCTTTCTTT
>NA|TRBD2|TRBJ2-7|TRBV11-2
CASSYSSGTYEQYF
TGTGCCAGCAGCTACTCTAGCGGGACTTACGAGCAGTACTTC
>few|TRBD1|TRBJ2-7|TRBV7-2
CASSLDGTGSSYEQYF
TGTGCCAGCAGCTTAGACGGGACAGGGAGCTCCTACGAGCAGTACTTC
>few|NA|TRBJ1-6|TRBV7-2
CASSPGQVSPLHF
TGTGCCAGCAGCCCCGGACAAGTCTCACCCCTCCACTTT
>NA|TRBD1|TRBJ1-1|TRBV25-1
CASRESTGGWTEAFF
TGTGCCAGCAGAGAGAGTACAGGGGGTTGGACTGAAGCTTTCTTT
>NA|NA|TRBJ2-7|TRBV9
CASSVGRAGYEQYF
TGTGCCAGCAGCGTAGGGAGGGCGGGATACGAGCAGTACTTC
>NA|NA|TRBJ2-7|TRBV27
CASHAQGESGEQYF
TGTGCCAGCCACGCACAGGGAGAATCGGGCGAGCAGTACTTC
>NA|TRBD1|TRBJ1-2|TRBV15
CATSTGTGDGYTF
TGTGCCACCAGCACGGGGACAGGGGATGGCTACACCTTC
>once|NA|TRBJ2-7|TRBV27
CASSPGTRGYEQYF
TGTGCCAGCAGCCCCGGGACAAGAGGTTACGAGCAGTACTTC
>NA|TRBD2|TRBJ2-3|TRBV5-1
CASSSLAGDTQYF
TGCGCCAGCAGCTCTCTAGCGGGAGATACGCAGTATTTT
>NA|NA|TRBJ1-2|TRBV12-5
CASGLDRGMRYTF
TGTGCTAGTGGTTTGGATAGGGGGATGCGGTACACCTTC
>NA|NA|TRBJ1-2|TRBV5-1
CASSLQGSGDGYTF
TGCGCCAGCAGCTTGCAGGGGAGCGGTGATGGCTACACCTTC
>few|TRBD2|TRBJ2-5|TRBV5-4
CASSLSLAGVETQYF
TGTGCCAGCAGCTTGAGCCTAGCGGGAGTAGAGACCCAGTACTTC
>NA|NA|TRBJ1-1|TRBV24-1
CATSPAGPNTEAFF
TGTGCCACCAGTCCCGCAGGGCCAAACACTGAAGCTTTCTTT
>NA|NA|TRBJ1-2|TRBV9
CASSSQGHYGYTF
TGTGCCAGCAGCTCACAGGGTCACTATGGCTACACCTTC
>NA|TRBD1|TRBJ2-7|TRBV10-1
CASSGDRKYEQYF
TGCGCCAGCAGTGGGGACAGAAAGTACGAGCAGTACTTC
>NA|TRBD2|TRBJ2-1|TRBV5-4
CASSPRASGHIEQFF
TGTGCCAGCAGCCCTAGGGCTAGCGGGCACATCGAGCAGTTCTTC
>NA|NA|TRBJ2-7|TRBV18
CASSRAANEQYF
TGTGCCAGCTCACGGGCGGCCAACGAGCAGTACTTC
>NA|NA|TRBJ2-4|TRBV12-3/TRBV12-4
CASSLGPSNIQYF
TGTGCCAGCTCACTAGGACCCTCAAACATTCAGTACTTC
>few|NA|TRBJ2-1|TRBV19
CASSNSYNEQFF
TGTGCCAGTAGTAATTCCTACAATGAGCAGTTCTTC
>NA|TRBD1|TRBJ1-4|TRBV25-1
CASSVRTGGSTNEKLFF
TGTGCCAGCAGTGTGCGGACAGGGGGGTCAACTAATGAAAAACTGTTTTTT
>NA|NA|TRBJ1-5|TRBV12-3/TRBV12-4
CASRDRWDQPQHF
TGTGCCAGCAGAGACAGGTGGGATCAGCCCCAGCATTTT
>NA|TRBD1|TRBJ1-4|TRBV5-1
CASSLGTGTGEKLFF
TGCGCCAGCAGCTTGGGGACAGGGACGGGGGAAAAACTGTTTTTT
>few|TRBD2|TRBJ2-1|TRBV5-1
CASSLDQPGLAGGREMRVNEQFF
TGCGCCAGCAGCTTGGACCAACCGGGACTAGCGGGAGGAAGGGAAATGAGGGTTAATGAGCAGTTCTTC
>once|NA|TRBJ2-5|TRBV5-4
CASSLFLAGETQYF
TGTGCCAGCAGTTTATTTCTAGCTGGGGAGACCCAGTACTTC
>once|NA|TRBJ2-2|TRBV4-1
CASSRSRGGELFF
TGCGCCAGCAGCCGAAGCCGGGGCGGGGAGCTGTTTTTT
>once|NA|TRBJ1-1|TRBV19
CASRRGGGANTEAFF
TGTGCCAGCCGGCGTGGGGGTGGGGCGAACACTGAAGCTTTCTTT
>NA|TRBD2|TRBJ2-2|TRBV4-3
CASSQEWTSGPGGGELFF
TGCGCCAGCAGCCAAGAATGGACTAGCGGGCCTGGGGGCGGGGAGCTGTTTTTT
>NA|TRBD1|TRBJ2-1|TRBV3-1/TRBV3-2
CASRGQGTDEQFF
TGTGCCAGCAGGGGACAGGGTACGGATGAGCAGTTCTTC
>NA|NA|TRBJ1-1|TRBV20-1
CSADRNTEAFF
TGCAGTGCAGACAGGAACACTGAAGCTTTCTTT
>NA|TRBD2|TRBJ2-1|TRBV27
CASSPTLAGGPGEQFF
TGTGCCAGCAGTCCCACTTTGGCGGGGGGGCCTGGTGAGCAGTTCTTC
>NA|TRBD1|TRBJ2-7|TRBV5-4
CASSTASRGRAGYEQYF
TGTGCCAGCAGCACCGCGAGCAGGGGGCGGGCGGGGTACGAGCAGTACTTC
>NA|NA|TRBJ1-2|TRBV5-4
CASSLDVNYGYTF
TGTGCCAGCAGCTTGGATGTCAACTATGGCTACACCTTC
>NA|NA|TRBJ1-2|TRBV6-5
CASSSGIPYGYTF
TGTGCCAGCAGTTCCGGTATACCCTATGGCTACACCTTC
>NA|TRBD1|TRBJ1-1|TRBV5-1
CASSLMSTGTNTEAFF
TGCGCCAGCAGCTTGATGTCGACAGGGACCAACACTGAAGCTTTCTTT
>NA|TRBD1|TRBJ1-2|TRBV4-1
CASRSPGTGTKYGYTF
TGCGCCAGCAGGAGCCCCGGGACAGGGACAAAGTATGGCTACACCTTC
>NA|TRBD1|TRBJ2-1|TRBV5-1
CASSPGTVSYNEQFF
TGCGCCAGCAGCCCCGGGACAGTGAGCTACAATGAGCAGTTCTTC
>few|NA|TRBJ2-2|TRBV4-3
CASSQDLGGVTGELFF
TGCGCCAGCAGCCAAGATCTAGGGGGTGTCACCGGGGAGCTGTTTTTT
>NA|NA|TRBJ2-1|TRBV5-4
CASSLGAYNEQFF
TGTGCCAGCAGCTTGGGGGCCTACAATGAGCAGTTCTTC
>NA|TRBD1|TRBJ2-3|TRBV6-2/TRBV6-3
CASSYRDRSTDTQYF
TGTGCCAGCAGTTACCGGGACAGGAGCACAGATACGCAGTATTTT
>once|TRBD1|TRBJ1-3|TRBV7-9
CASSLDRRTSGNTIYF
TGTGCCAGCAGCTTGGACAGGCGGACCTCTGGAAACACCATATATTTT
>NA|TRBD2|TRBJ2-2|TRBV7-2
CASSPLGVLAGVPGELFF
TGTGCCAGCAGCCCCTTGGGGGTACTAGCGGGAGTTCCCGGGGAGCTGTTTTTT
>once|NA|TRBJ1-5|TRBV30
CAWSVHSNQPQHF
TGTGCCTGGAGTGTCCACAGCAATCAGCCCCAGCATTTT